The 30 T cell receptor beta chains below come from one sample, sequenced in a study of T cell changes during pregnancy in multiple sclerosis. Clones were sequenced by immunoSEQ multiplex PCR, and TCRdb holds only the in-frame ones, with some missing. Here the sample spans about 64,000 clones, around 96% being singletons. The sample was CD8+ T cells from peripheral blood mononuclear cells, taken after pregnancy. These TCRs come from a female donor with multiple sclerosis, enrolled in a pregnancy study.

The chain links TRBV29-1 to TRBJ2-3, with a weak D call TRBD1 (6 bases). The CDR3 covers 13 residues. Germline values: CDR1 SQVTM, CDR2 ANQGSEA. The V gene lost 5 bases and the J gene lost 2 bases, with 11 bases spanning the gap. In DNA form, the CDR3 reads TGCAGCGTTCAGGGGCGTCACACAGATACGCAGTATTTT. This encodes CSVQGRHTDTQYF.

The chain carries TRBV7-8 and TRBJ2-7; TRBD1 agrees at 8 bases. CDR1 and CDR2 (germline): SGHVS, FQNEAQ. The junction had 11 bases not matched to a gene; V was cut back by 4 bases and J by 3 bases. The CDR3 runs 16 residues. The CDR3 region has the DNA TGTGCCAGCAGCTCGCGGCCGAGACAGGGGTTCTACGAGCAGTACTTC. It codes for CASSSRPRQGFYEQYF.

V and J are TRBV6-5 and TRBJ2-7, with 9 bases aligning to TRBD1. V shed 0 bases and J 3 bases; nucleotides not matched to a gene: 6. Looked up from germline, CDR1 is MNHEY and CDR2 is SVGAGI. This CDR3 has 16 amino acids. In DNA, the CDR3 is TGTGCCAGCAGTTACTCGATTGTGGGACAGGGCTACGAGCAGTACTTC. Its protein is CASSYSIVGQGYEQYF.

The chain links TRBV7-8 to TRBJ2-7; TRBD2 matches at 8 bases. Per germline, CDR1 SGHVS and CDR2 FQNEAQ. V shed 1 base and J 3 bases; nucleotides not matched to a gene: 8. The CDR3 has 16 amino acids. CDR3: CASSLVPAGGGYEQYF. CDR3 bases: TGTGCCAGCAGCTTAGTGCCGGCGGGAGGCGGCTACGAGCAGTACTTC. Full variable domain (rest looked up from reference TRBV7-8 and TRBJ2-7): GAGVSQSPRYKVAKRGQDVALRCDPISGHVSLFWYQQALGQGPEFLTYFQNEAQLDKSGLPSDRFFAERPEGSVSTLKIQRTQQEDSAVYLCASSLVPAGGGYEQYFGPGTRLTVT.

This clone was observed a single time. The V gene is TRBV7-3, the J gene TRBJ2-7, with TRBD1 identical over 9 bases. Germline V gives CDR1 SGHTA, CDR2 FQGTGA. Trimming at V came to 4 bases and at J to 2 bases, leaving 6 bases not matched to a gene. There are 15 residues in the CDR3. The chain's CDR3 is CASSSGTGSPYEQYF. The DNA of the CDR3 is TGTGCCAGCAGCTCTGGGACAGGGTCACCCTACGAGCAGTACTTC.

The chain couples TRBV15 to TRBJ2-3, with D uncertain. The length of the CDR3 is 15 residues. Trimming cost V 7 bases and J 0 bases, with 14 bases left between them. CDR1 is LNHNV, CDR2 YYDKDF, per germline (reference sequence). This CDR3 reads CATNVRRTSTDTQYF. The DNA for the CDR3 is TGTGCCACCAATGTCCGCCGAACTAGCACAGATACGCAGTATTTT.

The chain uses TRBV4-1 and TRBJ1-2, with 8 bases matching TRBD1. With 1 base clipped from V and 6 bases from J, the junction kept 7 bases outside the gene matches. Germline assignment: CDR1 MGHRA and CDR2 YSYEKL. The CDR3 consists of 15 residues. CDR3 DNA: TGCGCCAGCAGCCAAGTAGTGGACAGGGCCCATGGCTACACCTTC. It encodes CASSQVVDRAHGYTF.

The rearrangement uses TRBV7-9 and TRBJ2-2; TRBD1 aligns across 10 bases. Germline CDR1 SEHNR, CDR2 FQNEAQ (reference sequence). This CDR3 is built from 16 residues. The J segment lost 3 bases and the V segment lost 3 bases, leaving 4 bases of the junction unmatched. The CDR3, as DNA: TGTGCCAGCAGCTTTTGGACAGGGGGGGACACCGGGGAGCTGTTTTTT. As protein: CASSFWTGGDTGELFF.

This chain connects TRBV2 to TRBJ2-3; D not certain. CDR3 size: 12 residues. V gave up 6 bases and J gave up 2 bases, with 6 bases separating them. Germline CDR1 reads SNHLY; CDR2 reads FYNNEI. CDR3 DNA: TGTGCCAGCAGCGAGTTCACAGATACGCAGTATTTT. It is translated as CASSEFTDTQYF.

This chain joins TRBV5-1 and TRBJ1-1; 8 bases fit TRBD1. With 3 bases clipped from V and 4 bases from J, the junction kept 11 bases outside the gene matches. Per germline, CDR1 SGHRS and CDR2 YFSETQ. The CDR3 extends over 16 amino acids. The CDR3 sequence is CASSWQPDRVPTEAFF. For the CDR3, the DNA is TGCGCCAGCAGCTGGCAACCGGACAGGGTACCCACTGAAGCTTTCTTT.

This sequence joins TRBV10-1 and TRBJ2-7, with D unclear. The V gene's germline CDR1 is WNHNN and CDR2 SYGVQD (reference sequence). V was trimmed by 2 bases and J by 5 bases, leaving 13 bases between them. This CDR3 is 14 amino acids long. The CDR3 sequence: CASSENGGQDEQYF. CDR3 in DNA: TGCGCCAGCAGTGAGAACGGCGGTCAAGACGAGCAGTACTTC.

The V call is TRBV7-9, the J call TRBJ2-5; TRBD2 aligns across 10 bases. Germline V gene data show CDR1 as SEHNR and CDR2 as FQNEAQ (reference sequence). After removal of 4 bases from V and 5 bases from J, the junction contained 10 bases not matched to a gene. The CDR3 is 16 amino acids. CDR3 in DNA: TGTGCCAGCAGCTCTCTAGCGGGAGTTTACTTGGAGACCCAGTACTTC. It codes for CASSSLAGVYLETQYF.

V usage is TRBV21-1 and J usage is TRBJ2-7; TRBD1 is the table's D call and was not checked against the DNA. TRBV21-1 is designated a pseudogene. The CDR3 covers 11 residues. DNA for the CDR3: TGTGCCGGACAGGGTAACTACGAGCAGTACTTC. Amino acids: CAGQGNYEQYF.

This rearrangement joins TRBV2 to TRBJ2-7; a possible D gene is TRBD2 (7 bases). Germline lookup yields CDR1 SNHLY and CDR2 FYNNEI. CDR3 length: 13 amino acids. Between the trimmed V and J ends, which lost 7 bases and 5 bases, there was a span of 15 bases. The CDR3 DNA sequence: TGTGCCAGCATTTCGGGGGGCGACCACGAGCAGTACTTC. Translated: CASISGGDHEQYF.

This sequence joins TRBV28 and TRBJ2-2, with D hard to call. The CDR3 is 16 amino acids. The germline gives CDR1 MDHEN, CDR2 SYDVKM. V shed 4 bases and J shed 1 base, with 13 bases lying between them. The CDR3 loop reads CASSSQHTLNTGELFF. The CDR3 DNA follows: TGTGCCAGCAGTTCACAGCATACCTTGAACACCGGGGAGCTGTTTTTT.

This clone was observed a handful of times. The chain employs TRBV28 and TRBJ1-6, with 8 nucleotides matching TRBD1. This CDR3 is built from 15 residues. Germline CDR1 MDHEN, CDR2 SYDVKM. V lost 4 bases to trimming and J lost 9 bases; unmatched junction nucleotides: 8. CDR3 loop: CASSSKDRGGSPLHF. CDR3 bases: TGTGCCAGCAGTTCCAAAGACAGGGGTGGTTCACCCCTCCACTTT.

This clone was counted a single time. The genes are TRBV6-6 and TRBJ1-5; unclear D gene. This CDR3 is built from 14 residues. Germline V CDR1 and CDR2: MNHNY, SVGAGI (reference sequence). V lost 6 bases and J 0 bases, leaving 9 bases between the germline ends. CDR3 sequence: CASSPQNSNQPQHF. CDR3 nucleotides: TGTGCCAGCAGCCCGCAGAATAGCAATCAGCCCCAGCATTTT.

DNA of the CDR3: TGTGCCAGCAGTTTAATGACTAGCGGTTACAATGAGCAGTTCTTC. Its protein product is CASSLMTSGYNEQFF. J is TRBJ2-1 and V is TRBV27; 9 positions match TRBD2. The CDR3 extends over 15 amino acids. Germline V gives CDR1 MNHEY, CDR2 SMNVEV (reference sequence). V gave up 2 bases and J gave up 4 bases; unmatched junction bases: 3.

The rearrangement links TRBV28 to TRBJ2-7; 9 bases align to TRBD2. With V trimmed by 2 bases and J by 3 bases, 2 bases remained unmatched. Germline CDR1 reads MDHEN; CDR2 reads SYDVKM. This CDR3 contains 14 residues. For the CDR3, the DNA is TGTGCCAGCAGTTTAATAGCGGGGGACTACGAGCAGTACTTC. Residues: CASSLIAGDYEQYF. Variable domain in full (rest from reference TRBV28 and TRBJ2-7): DVKVTQSSRYLVKRTGEKVFLECVQDMDHENMFWYRQDPGLGLRLIYFSYDVKMKEKGDIPEGYSVSREKKERFSLILESASTNQTSMYLCASSLIAGDYEQYFGPGTRLTVT.

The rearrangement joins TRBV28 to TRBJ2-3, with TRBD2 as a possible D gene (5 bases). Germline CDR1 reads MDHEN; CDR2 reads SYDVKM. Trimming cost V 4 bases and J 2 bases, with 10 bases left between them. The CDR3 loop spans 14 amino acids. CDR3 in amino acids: CASSSRADTDTQYF. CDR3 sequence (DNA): TGTGCCAGCAGTTCACGAGCGGACACAGATACGCAGTATTTT.

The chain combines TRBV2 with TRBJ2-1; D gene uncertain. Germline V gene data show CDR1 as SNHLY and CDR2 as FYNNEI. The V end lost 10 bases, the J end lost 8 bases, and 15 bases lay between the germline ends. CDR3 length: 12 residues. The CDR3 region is CATLLQSDEQFF. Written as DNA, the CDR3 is TGTGCCACCCTACTCCAGAGCGATGAGCAGTTCTTC.

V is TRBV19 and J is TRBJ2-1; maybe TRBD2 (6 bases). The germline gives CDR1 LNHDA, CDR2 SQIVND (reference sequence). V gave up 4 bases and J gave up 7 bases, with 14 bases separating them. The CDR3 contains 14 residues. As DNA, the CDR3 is TGTGCCAGTAGTAGACTCGGGAGTGGAAATGAGCAGTTCTTC. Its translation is CASSRLGSGNEQFF.

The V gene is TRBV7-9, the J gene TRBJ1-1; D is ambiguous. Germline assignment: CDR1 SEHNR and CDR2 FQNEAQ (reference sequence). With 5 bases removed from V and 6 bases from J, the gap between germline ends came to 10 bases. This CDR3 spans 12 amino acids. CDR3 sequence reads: CASSLPKPEAFF. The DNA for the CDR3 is TGTGCCAGCAGCCTTCCCAAGCCTGAAGCTTTCTTT.

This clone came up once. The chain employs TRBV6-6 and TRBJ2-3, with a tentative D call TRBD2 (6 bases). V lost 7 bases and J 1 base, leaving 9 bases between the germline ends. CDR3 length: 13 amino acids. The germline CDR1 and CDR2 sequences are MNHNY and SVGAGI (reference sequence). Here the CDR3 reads CASTVAGTDTQYF. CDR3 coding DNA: TGTGCCAGCACCGTAGCGGGCACAGATACGCAGTATTTT.

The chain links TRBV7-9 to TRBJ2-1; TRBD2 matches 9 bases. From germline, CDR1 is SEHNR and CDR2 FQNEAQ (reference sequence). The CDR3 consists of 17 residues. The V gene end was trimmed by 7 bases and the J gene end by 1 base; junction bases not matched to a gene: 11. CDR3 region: CASTPNLAGGSYNEQFF. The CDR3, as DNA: TGTGCCAGCACCCCAAATCTGGCGGGAGGGTCCTACAATGAGCAGTTCTTC. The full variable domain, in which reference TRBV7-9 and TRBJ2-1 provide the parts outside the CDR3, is DTGVSQNPRHKITKRGQNVTFRCDPISEHNRLYWYRQTLGQGPEFLTYFQNEAQLEKSRLLSDRFSAERPKGSFSTLEIQRTEQGDSAMYLCASTPNLAGGSYNEQFFGPGTRLTVL.

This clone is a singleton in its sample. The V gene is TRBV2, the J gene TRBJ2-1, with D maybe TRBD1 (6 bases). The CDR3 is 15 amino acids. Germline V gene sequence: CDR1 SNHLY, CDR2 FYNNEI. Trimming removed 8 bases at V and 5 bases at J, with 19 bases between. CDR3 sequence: CASGVDRHINNEQFF. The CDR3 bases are TGTGCCAGCGGGGTGGACAGACACATAAACAATGAGCAGTTCTTC. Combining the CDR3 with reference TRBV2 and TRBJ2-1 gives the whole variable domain EPEVTQTPSHQVTQMGQEVILRCVPISNHLYFYWYRQILGQKVEFLVSFYNNEISEKSEIFDDQFSVERPDGSNFTLKIRSTKLEDSAMYFCASGVDRHINNEQFFGPGTRLTVL.

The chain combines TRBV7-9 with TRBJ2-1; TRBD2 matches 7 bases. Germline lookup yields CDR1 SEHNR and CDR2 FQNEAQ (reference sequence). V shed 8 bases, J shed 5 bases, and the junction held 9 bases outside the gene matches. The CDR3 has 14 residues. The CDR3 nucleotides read TGTGCCAGCGTGACGGGAGGTAACGACAATGAGCAGTTCTTC. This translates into CASVTGGNDNEQFF.

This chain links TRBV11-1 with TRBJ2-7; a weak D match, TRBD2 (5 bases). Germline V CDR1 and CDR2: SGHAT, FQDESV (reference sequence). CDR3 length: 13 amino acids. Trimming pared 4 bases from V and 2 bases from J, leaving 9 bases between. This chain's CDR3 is CASSSGSTYEQYF. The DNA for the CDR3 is TGTGCCAGCAGCTCGGGGAGCACCTACGAGCAGTACTTC.

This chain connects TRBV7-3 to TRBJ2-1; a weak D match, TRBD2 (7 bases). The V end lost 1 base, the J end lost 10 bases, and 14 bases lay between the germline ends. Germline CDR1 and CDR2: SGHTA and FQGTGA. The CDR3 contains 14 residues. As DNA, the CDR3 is TGTGCCAGCAGCTTAAGAAGGGGGGGAGGGGAGCAGTTCTTC. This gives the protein CASSLRRGGGEQFF.

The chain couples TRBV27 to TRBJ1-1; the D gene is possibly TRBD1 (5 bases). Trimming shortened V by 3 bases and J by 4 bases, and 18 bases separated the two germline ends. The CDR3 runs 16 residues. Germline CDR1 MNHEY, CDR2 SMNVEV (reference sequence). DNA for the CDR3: TGTGCCAGCAGTTTTAGGTCGGGGGGGGGTCCCACTGAAGCTTTCTTT. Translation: CASSFRSGGGPTEAFF.